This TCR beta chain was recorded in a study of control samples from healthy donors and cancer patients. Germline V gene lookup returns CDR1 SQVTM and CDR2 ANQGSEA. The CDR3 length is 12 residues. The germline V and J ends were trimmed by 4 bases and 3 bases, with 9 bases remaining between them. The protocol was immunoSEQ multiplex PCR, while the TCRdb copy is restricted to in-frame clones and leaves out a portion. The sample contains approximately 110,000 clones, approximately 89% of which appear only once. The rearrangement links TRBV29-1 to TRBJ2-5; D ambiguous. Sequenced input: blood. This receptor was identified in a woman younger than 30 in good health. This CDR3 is CSVVLGKETQYF. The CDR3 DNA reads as TGCAGCGTTGTGCTAGGGAAAGAGACCCAGTACTTC.